This T cell receptor (beta chain) derives from a study of shared clonotypes between healthy human individuals. For the study at large: Donors had three CD4 naive, three CD4 memory, two CD8 naive and one CD8 memory plate apiece.

The CDR3 contains 15 residues. Germline loops: CDR1 LNHDA, CDR2 SQIVND (reference sequence). The V gene lost 6 bases and the J gene lost 0 bases, with 14 bases spanning the gap. As for this clone: The antigen is unknown.

Study outcomes and limitations: Depth was large, yet rarefaction showed that sorted-subset sequencing was incomplete. In a handful of donors, 4.5% to 5.5% of naive CD4 clonotypes appeared in common.

DNA at 150 to 250 ng, tens of thousands of T cell genomes, went into sorted-subset replicate PCRs. Clones were sequenced by immunoSEQ multiplex PCR, and TCRdb holds only the in-frame ones, with some missing. Here the sample spans some 2,000,000 clones, more than 90% being singletons. V usage is TRBV19 and J usage is TRBJ1-2; the D gene is possibly TRBD1 (5 bases). The sample consisted of naive CD4+ T cells sorted from blood. Subset: CD45RA+ positively selected. This clonotype originated in a man between 18 and 35 years old in good health. CDR3 residues: CASSPWRQTNYGYTF. DNA for the CDR3: TGTGCCAGTAGCCCCTGGAGACAGACTAACTATGGCTACACCTTC.